This T cell receptor (beta chain) was obtained from a study of control samples from healthy donors and cancer patients. From germline, CDR1 is GTSNPN and CDR2 SVGIG (reference sequence). The CDR3 totals 11 residues. The assay was immunoSEQ multiplex PCR, and TCRdb's table has in-frame clones only and misses some. Among approximately 100,000 clones listed, around 89% were seen once. What was sequenced was blood. The gene calls are TRBV30 and TRBJ1-4; unclear D gene. The source of this sequence is a woman aged 45-65 years in good health. CDR3 DNA: TGTGCTCGGTCCTGGTCGAAAAAACTGTTTTTT. This encodes CARSWSKKLFF.